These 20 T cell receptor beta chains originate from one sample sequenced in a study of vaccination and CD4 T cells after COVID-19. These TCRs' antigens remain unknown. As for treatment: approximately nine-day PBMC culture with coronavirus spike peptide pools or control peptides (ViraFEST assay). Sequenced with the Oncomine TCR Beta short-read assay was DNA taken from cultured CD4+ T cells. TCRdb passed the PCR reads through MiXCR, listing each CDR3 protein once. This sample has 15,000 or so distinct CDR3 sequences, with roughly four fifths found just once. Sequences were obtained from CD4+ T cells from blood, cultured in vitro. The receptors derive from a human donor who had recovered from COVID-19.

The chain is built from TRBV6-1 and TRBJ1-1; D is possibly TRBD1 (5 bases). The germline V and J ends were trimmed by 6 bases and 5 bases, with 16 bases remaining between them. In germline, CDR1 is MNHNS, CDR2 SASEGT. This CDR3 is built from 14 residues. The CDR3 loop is CASRWEGKGTEAFF. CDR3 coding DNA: TGTGCCAGCAGGTGGGAGGGAAAGGGGACTGAAGCTTTCTTT.

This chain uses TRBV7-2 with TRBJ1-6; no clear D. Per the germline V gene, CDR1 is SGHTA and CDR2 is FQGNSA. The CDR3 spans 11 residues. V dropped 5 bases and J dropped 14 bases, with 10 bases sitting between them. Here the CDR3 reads CASSPRSALHF. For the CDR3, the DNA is TGTGCCAGCAGCCCACGCTCGGCCCTCCACTTT.

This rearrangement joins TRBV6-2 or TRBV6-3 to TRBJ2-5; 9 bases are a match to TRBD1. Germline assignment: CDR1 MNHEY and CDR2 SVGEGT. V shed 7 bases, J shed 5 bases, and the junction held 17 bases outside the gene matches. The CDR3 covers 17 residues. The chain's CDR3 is CASNKGQGGSGSETQYF. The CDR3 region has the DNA TGTGCCAGCAATAAGGGACAGGGTGGATCTGGATCGGAGACCCAGTACTTC.

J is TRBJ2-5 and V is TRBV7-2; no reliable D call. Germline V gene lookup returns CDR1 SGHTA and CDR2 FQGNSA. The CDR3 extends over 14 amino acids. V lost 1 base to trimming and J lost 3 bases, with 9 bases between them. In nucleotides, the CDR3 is TGTGCCAGCAGCTTAGGCTTGGTGGAAGAGACCCAGTACTTC. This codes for CASSLGLVEETQYF.

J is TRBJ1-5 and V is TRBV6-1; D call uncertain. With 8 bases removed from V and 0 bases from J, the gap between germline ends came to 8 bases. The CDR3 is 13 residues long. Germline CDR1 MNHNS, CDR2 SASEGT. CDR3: CASPRHSNQPQHF. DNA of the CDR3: TGTGCCAGCCCTAGGCATAGCAATCAGCCCCAGCATTTT.

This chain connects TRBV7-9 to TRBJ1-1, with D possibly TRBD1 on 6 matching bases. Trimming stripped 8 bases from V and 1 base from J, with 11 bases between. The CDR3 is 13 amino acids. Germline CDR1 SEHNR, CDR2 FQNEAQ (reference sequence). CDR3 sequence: CASFGQPNTEAFF. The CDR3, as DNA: TGTGCCAGCTTCGGACAGCCGAACACTGAAGCTTTCTTT.

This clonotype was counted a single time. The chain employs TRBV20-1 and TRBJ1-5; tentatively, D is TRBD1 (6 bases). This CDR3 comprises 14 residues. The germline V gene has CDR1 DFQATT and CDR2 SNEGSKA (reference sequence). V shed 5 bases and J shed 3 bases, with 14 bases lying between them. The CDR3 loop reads CSAGWGPSNQPQHF. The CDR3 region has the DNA TGCAGTGCTGGGTGGGGGCCCTCCAATCAGCCCCAGCATTTT.

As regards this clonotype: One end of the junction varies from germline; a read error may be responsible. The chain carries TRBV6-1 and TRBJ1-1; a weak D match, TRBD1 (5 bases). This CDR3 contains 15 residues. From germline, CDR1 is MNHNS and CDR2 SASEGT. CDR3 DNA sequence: TGTGCCAGCACCAGGGCCGCGGCCGTAAGTACTGGAGCTTTCTTT. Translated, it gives CASTRAAAVSTGAFF.

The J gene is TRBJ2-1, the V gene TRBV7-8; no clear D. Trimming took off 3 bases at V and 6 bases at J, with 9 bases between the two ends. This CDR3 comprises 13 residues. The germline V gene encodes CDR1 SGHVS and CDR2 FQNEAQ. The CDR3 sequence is CASSFSGGNEQFF. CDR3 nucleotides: TGTGCCAGCAGCTTTTCGGGCGGCAATGAGCAGTTCTTC.

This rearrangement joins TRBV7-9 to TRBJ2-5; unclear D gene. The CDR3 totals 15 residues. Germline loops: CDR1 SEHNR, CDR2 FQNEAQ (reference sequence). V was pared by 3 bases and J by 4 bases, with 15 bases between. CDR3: CASSFGGVPGETQYF. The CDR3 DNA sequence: TGTGCCAGCAGCTTTGGTGGAGTACCTGGAGAGACCCAGTACTTC.

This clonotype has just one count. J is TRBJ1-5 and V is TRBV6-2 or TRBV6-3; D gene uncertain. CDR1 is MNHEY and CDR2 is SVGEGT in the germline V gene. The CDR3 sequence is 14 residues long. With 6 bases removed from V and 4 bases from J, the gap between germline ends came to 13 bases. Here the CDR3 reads CASSRRHPNQPQHF. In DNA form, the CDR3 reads TGTGCCAGCAGCCGGCGACACCCTAATCAGCCCCAGCATTTT.

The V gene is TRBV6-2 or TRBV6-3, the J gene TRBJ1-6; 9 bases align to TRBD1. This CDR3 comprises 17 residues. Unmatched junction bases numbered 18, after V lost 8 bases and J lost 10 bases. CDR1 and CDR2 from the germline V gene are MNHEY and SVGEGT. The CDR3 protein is CASGYRGREITGSPLHF. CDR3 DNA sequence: TGTGCCAGCGGATACAGGGGGCGAGAGATAACGGGGTCACCCCTCCACTTT.

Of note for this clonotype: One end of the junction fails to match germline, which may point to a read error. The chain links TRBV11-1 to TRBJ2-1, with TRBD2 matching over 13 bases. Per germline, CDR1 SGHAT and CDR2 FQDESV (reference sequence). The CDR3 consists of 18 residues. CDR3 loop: CASSWTSGSPRRENEQFF. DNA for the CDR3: TGCGCCAGCAGCTGGACTAGCGGGAGCCCCCGACGGGAAAATGAGCAGTTCTTC.

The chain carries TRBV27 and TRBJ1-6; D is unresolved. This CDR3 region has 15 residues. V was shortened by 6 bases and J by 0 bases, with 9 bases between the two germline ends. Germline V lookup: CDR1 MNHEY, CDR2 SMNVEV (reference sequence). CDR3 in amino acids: CASRDGRSYNSPLHF. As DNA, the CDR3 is TGTGCCAGCAGGGACGGTCGCTCCTATAATTCACCCCTCCACTTT.

The DNA for the CDR3 is TGTGCCAGCAGCTTTAGGAGTACCGGGGAGCTGTTTTTT. It translates to CASSFRSTGELFF. This rearrangement joins TRBV7-9 to TRBJ2-2; no reliable D call. The CDR3 runs 13 residues. CDR1 and CDR2 (germline): SEHNR, FQNEAQ (reference sequence). Trimming removed 3 bases at V and 5 bases at J, with 7 bases between.

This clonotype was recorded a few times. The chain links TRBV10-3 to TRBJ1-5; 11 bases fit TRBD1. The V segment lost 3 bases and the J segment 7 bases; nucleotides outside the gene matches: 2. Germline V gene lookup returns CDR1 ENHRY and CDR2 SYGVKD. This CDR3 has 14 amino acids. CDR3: CAISDGQGAQPQHF. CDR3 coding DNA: TGTGCCATCAGTGACGGACAGGGGGCCCAGCCCCAGCATTTT.

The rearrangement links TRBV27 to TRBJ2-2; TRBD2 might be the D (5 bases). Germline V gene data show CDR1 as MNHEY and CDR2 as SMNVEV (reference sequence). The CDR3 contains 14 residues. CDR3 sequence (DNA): TGTGCGATACGAGCGGCGGGGAACACCGGGGAGCTGTTTTTT. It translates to CAIRAAGNTGELFF.

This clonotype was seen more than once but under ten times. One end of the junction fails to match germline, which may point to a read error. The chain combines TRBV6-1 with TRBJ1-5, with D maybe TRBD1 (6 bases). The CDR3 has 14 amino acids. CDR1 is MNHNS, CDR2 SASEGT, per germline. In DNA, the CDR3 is TGTGCCAGCAGAGAAGCAGGGGGCAATCAGCCCCAGCATTTT. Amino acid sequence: CASREAGGNQPQHF.

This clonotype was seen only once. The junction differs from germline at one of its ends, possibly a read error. The CDR3 reads CASTTGRSSYDSPLHF. For the CDR3, the DNA is TGTGCCAGCACCACGGGACGGAGCTCCTATGATTCACCCCTCCACTTT. This chain uses TRBV6-1 with TRBJ1-6; possibly TRBD1 for D (5 bases). This CDR3 is built from 16 residues. The germline V gene has CDR1 MNHNS and CDR2 SASEGT.

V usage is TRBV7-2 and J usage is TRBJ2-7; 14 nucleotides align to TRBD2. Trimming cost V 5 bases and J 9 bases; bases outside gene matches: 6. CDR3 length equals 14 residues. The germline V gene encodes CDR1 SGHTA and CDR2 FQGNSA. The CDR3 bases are TGTGCCAGCAGCCGGGGACTAGCGGGAGATGTGCAGTACTTC. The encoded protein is CASSRGLAGDVQYF.